Below, 27 T cell receptor beta chains from the same sample are listed, as sequenced in a study of technical replicates of blood from several donors. The data were produced by immunoSEQ multiplex PCR, yet TCRdb's version contains in-frame clones alone and is incomplete. The repertoire consists of around 63,000 clones, with more than 85% occurring once and the leading ten covering about 4.6%. The sequencing sample was made of PBMCs. These TCRs come from a human donor in good health. Some clones in this sample may be carry-over from other donors' samples.

This chain connects TRBV7-2 to TRBJ2-3; 9 bases fit TRBD2. V was pared by 1 base and J by 6 bases, with 14 bases of the junction left unmatched. The V gene's germline CDR1 is SGHTA and CDR2 FQGNSA. This CDR3 is built from 18 residues. CDR3 loop: CASSLVSQAGGPRDTQYF. DNA for the CDR3: TGTGCCAGCAGCTTAGTTAGCCAAGCGGGGGGCCCGCGGGATACGCAGTATTTT.

This clone was found once. This chain joins TRBV5-6 and TRBJ2-7; D uncertain. The CDR3 sequence is 14 residues long. V lost 3 bases and J lost 1, with 11 bases in between. Germline V gene sequence: CDR1 SGHDT, CDR2 YYEEEE. Here the CDR3 DNA reads TGTGCCAGCAGCTCTGACGGGTGGTCCTACGAGCAGTACTTC. It encodes CASSSDGWSYEQYF.

This clone was observed a single time. The V gene is TRBV14, the J gene TRBJ1-4; possible D gene TRBD1, 6 bases. The germline gives CDR1 SGHDN, CDR2 FVKESK. V lost 0 bases, J lost 6 bases, and 14 bases lay in between. The CDR3 length is 16 residues. This CDR3 is CASSQDQGRGDEKLFF. In DNA form, the CDR3 reads TGTGCCAGCAGCCAAGATCAGGGCAGGGGAGATGAAAAACTGTTTTTT.

The gene calls are TRBV5-1 and TRBJ1-2, with 8 bases that match TRBD1. The germline gives CDR1 SGHRS, CDR2 YFSETQ. The J segment lost 6 bases and the V segment lost 4 bases, leaving 5 bases of the junction unmatched. The CDR3 extends over 13 amino acids. CDR3 protein: CASSATGENGYTF. CDR3 nucleotides: TGCGCCAGCAGCGCGACAGGGGAGAATGGCTACACCTTC. Variable domain in full (rest from reference TRBV5-1 and TRBJ1-2): KAGVTQTPRYLIKTRGQQVTLSCSPISGHRSVSWYQQTPGQGLQFLFEYFSETQRNKGNFPGRFSGRQFSNSRSEMNVSTLELGDSALYLCASSATGENGYTFGSGTRLTVV.

V and J are TRBV14 and TRBJ1-2; TRBD1 matches at 9 bases. The germline V gene encodes CDR1 SGHDN and CDR2 FVKESK. CDR3 size: 15 residues. The V gene end was trimmed by 1 base and the J gene end by 4 bases; junction bases not matched to a gene: 4. The CDR3 here is CASSQAGQGAYGYTF. The CDR3 DNA sequence: TGTGCCAGCAGCCAAGCGGGACAGGGCGCCTATGGCTACACCTTC.

The J gene is TRBJ2-7, the V gene TRBV7-9; D unclear. This CDR3 spans 12 amino acids. Trimming shortened V by 5 bases and J by 2 bases, and 7 bases separated the two germline ends. CDR1 SEHNR and CDR2 FQNEAQ come from the germline V gene (reference sequence). For the CDR3, the DNA is TGTGCCAGCAGCGACCGGGCCTACGAGCAGTACTTC. Translated: CASSDRAYEQYF.

V and J are TRBV9 and TRBJ2-3; tentative D call: TRBD1 (6 bases). The CDR3 has 16 residues. The germline CDR1 and CDR2 sequences are SGDLS and YYNGEE. The V end was cut by 5 bases, the J end by 0 bases, with 16 bases between. This CDR3 is CASREDRRSSTDTQYF. In DNA, the CDR3 is TGTGCCAGCAGAGAAGACAGGAGATCTAGCACAGATACGCAGTATTTT.

The chain employs TRBV12-5 and TRBJ2-7; TRBD1 is a possible D gene (6 bases). V shed 6 bases and J shed 3 bases, with 12 bases lying between them. Germline CDR1 is LGHNT and CDR2 is FRNRAP. This CDR3 contains 13 residues. The CDR3 region is CASGYTGRYEQYF. The CDR3, as DNA: TGTGCTAGTGGGTACACAGGGCGCTACGAGCAGTACTTC.

The V and J genes are TRBV18 and TRBJ1-3; D is unresolved. Germline lookup yields CDR1 KGHSH and CDR2 LQKENI. The CDR3 contains 15 residues. V lost 3 bases and J lost 4, with 13 bases in between. The chain's CDR3 is CASSPKDSGGNTIYF. The CDR3 DNA reads TGTGCCAGCTCACCGAAGGATTCGGGAGGAAACACCATATATTTT. Full variable domain (outside the CDR3, taken from reference TRBV18 and TRBJ1-3): NAGVMQNPRHLVRRRGQEARLRCSPMKGHSHVYWYRQLPEEGLKFMVYLQKENIIDESGMPKERFSAEFPKEGPSILRIQQVVRGDSAAYFCASSPKDSGGNTIYFGEGSWLTVV.

The rearrangement joins TRBV27 to TRBJ2-7; TRBD2 matches at 9 bases. CDR1 MNHEY and CDR2 SMNVEV come from the germline V gene (reference sequence). The CDR3 loop spans 13 amino acids. V trimming: 0 bases; J trimming: 10 bases; junction bases outside the gene matches: 4. The CDR3 DNA follows: TGTGCCAGCAGTTTATCTGGCGGGAGGGCCCAGTACTTC. Translated, it gives CASSLSGGRAQYF.

The chain's CDR3 is CAGRRDSNSPLHF. The CDR3, as DNA: TGTGCCGGGCGTCGGGACAGCAATTCACCCCTCCACTTT. J is TRBJ1-6 and V is TRBV30; TRBD1 agrees at 7 bases. CDR3 size: 13 residues. V dropped 8 bases and J dropped 7; count of bases not matched to a gene: 8. Germline loops: CDR1 GTSNPN, CDR2 SVGIG (reference sequence).

This clone was seen once. The chain combines TRBV4-1 with TRBJ2-6; D call uncertain. Trimming took 1 base from V and 0 from J, leaving 7 bases between them. The CDR3 spans 16 residues. Germline V lookup: CDR1 MGHRA, CDR2 YSYEKL. The CDR3: CASSQVSGSGANVLTF. The CDR3 DNA reads TGCGCCAGCAGCCAAGTCTCAGGCTCTGGGGCCAACGTCCTGACTTTC.

The V call is TRBV5-6, the J call TRBJ2-5; D is unresolved. With 2 bases removed from V and 1 base from J, the gap between germline ends came to 6 bases. This CDR3 contains 13 residues. CDR1 and CDR2 (germline): SGHDT, YYEEEE. The CDR3 spells CASSFTGQETQYF. The CDR3 DNA follows: TGTGCCAGCAGCTTTACTGGCCAAGAGACCCAGTACTTC.

The CDR3 DNA sequence: TGTGCCAGTAGTCGGTCGTCACTCCTAGAGGGCACAGATACGCAGTATTTT. It encodes CASSRSSLLEGTDTQYF. The gene calls are TRBV19 and TRBJ2-3, with D uncertain. The CDR3 is 17 residues long. Trimming pared 5 bases from V and 1 base from J, leaving 19 bases between. Germline V gene lookup returns CDR1 LNHDA and CDR2 SQIVND (reference sequence).

The rearrangement links TRBV9 to TRBJ1-2; 10 bases map to TRBD1. V lost 0 bases, J lost 0 bases, and 2 bases stayed unmatched. CDR1 and CDR2 from the germline V gene are SGDLS and YYNGEE. The length of the CDR3 is 16 residues. The CDR3 is CASSVVGQGANYGYTF. Written as DNA, the CDR3 is TGTGCCAGCAGCGTAGTTGGACAGGGGGCTAACTATGGCTACACCTTC.

The rearrangement uses TRBV7-2 and TRBJ2-5; 14 nucleotides line up with TRBD2. V lost 5 bases, J lost 4 bases, and 3 bases stayed unmatched. This CDR3 has 15 amino acids. Germline V gene data show CDR1 as SGHTA and CDR2 as FQGNSA. The DNA for the CDR3 is TGTGCCAGCAGCCTGACTAGCGGGAGGGGAGAGACCCAGTACTTC. Its protein is CASSLTSGRGETQYF.

V and J are TRBV10-3 and TRBJ2-7, with a tentative D call TRBD2 (6 bases). Trimming took off 10 bases at V and 6 bases at J, with 13 bases between the two ends. This CDR3 region has 11 residues. CDR1 is ENHRY, CDR2 SYGVKD, per germline. DNA for the CDR3: TGTGCCACCGATCAGGGAGGCGAGCAGTACTTC. This gives the protein CATDQGGEQYF.

The chain has TRBV4-2 and TRBJ2-1, with TRBD2 as a possible D gene (5 bases). The CDR3 consists of 13 residues. Germline assignment: CDR1 LGHNA and CDR2 YNFKEQ. CDR3 region: CVAGDSNGNEQFF. The CDR3 coding sequence is TGTGTCGCCGGGGATAGCAATGGCAATGAGCAGTTCTTC.

The gene calls are TRBV7-3 and TRBJ2-3; the D gene is possibly TRBD2 (6 bases). Germline V gene sequence: CDR1 SGHTA, CDR2 FQGTGA. This CDR3 spans 15 amino acids. V lost 2 bases to trimming and J lost 3 bases, with 12 bases between them. In DNA form, the CDR3 reads TGTGCCAGCAGCTTATGGGGCGGGATAACAGATACGCAGTATTTT. Amino acid sequence: CASSLWGGITDTQYF.

The rearrangement uses TRBV6-6 and TRBJ1-5; D is perhaps TRBD1 (5 bases). Per germline, CDR1 MNHNY and CDR2 SVGAGI (reference sequence). The CDR3 sequence is 14 residues long. The V gene lost 7 bases and the J gene lost 0 bases, with 10 bases spanning the gap. The CDR3 loop reads CASTQGNSNQPQHF. The CDR3 DNA reads TGTGCCAGCACTCAGGGAAATAGCAATCAGCCCCAGCATTTT.

By proportion, this clone is medium-sized. The chain couples TRBV25-1 to TRBJ2-2; possible D gene TRBD1, 6 bases. V lost 11 bases to trimming and J lost 0 bases, with 13 bases between them. The CDR3 consists of 14 residues. Germline-derived CDR1 and CDR2 are MGHDK and SYGVNS. In DNA form, the CDR3 reads TGTGCCTCCACCGACAGGTCGAACACCGGGGAGCTGTTTTTT. Residues: CASTDRSNTGELFF.

The V and J genes are TRBV7-9 and TRBJ2-5; D possibly corresponds to TRBD2 (6 bases). This CDR3 is built from 13 residues. Germline CDR1 reads SEHNR; CDR2 reads FQNEAQ (reference sequence). The V gene lost 2 bases and the J gene lost 5 bases, with 9 bases spanning the gap. The CDR3 DNA follows: TGTGCCAGCAGCTTATCGGGGAGGGAGACCCAGTACTTC. Translating gives CASSLSGRETQYF.

The DNA for the CDR3 is TGTGCCAGCAGCTTAGCCCAGACAGGGTTGGGGGAGCTGTTTTTT. Translating gives CASSLAQTGLGELFF. V is TRBV7-6 and J is TRBJ2-2; 7 bases are a match to TRBD1. Germline V gene data show CDR1 as SGHVS and CDR2 as FNYEAQ. CDR3 length equals 15 residues. V lost 0 bases and J lost 8; bases outside the gene matches: 6. Supplemented by reference TRBV7-6 and TRBJ2-2, the full variable domain reads GAGVSQSPRYKVTKRGQDVALRCDPISGHVSLYWYRQALGQGPEFLTYFNYEAQQDKSGLPNDRFSAERPEGSISTLTIQRTEQRDSAMYRCASSLAQTGLGELFFGEGSRLTVL.

This chain joins TRBV7-2 and TRBJ2-7, with 12 bases identical to TRBD1. With V trimmed by 5 bases and J by 2 bases, 4 bases remained unmatched. CDR3 length: 15 residues. Germline loops: CDR1 SGHTA, CDR2 FQGNSA. This CDR3 is CASSRGQGATYEQYF. Here the CDR3 DNA reads TGTGCCAGCAGCAGGGGACAGGGGGCTACCTACGAGCAGTACTTC.

This chain links TRBV11-2 with TRBJ2-7; 7 positions match TRBD1. CDR1 SGHAT and CDR2 FQNNGV come from the germline V gene. This CDR3 spans 15 amino acids. Trimming cost V 1 base and J 4 bases; bases outside gene matches: 7. For the CDR3, the DNA is TGTGCCAGCAGCTTAGCCTTGCAGGGGGAATACGAGCAGTACTTC. Translating it yields CASSLALQGEYEQYF.

The genes are TRBV7-9 and TRBJ2-7; D possibly corresponds to TRBD2 (6 bases). The V end lost 5 bases, the J end lost 2 bases, and 13 bases lay between the germline ends. The CDR3 has 14 amino acids. Germline V gene sequence: CDR1 SEHNR, CDR2 FQNEAQ (reference sequence). The CDR3 nucleotides read TGTGCCAGCAGCCGCGGGGATTTGACCTACGAGCAGTACTTC. This translates into CASSRGDLTYEQYF.

This sequence joins TRBV30 and TRBJ2-7, with TRBD2 matching over 11 bases. The V and J ends lost 4 bases and 5 bases, in that order; junction bases with no gene match: 13. CDR1 and CDR2 (germline): GTSNPN, SVGIG (reference sequence). There are 16 residues in the CDR3. The CDR3 region is CAWKRLAGRTFDEQYF. DNA of the CDR3: TGTGCCTGGAAACGACTAGCGGGGAGGACCTTCGACGAGCAGTACTTC.